This is a list of T cell receptor beta chains from one sample in a study of blood T cell repertoires in COVID-19. Generated by immunoSEQ multiplex PCR, the TCRdb table keeps only in-frame clones and is missing some. The table has under 200,000 clones, roughly 84% seen once. The material sequenced was PBMCs or T cells enriched from blood (not recorded which). These receptors originate from a woman in her 50s who had recovered from COVID-19. Each CDR3 is given with its conserved first and last residue. D genes are given only for firm matches. Part of the rows lack a size; the others show once, few, many or a class for expanded clones.

V gene: TRBV18
clone size: -
J gene: TRBJ1-2
D gene: TRBD1
CDR3 DNA: TGTGCCAGCTCACCTCAGGCCCCTGACAGGGCCCCCGAGGGCTACACCTTC
CDR3 protein: CASSPQAPDRAPEGYTF

V gene: TRBV2
clone size: -
J gene: TRBJ2-3
D gene: -
CDR3 DNA: TGTGCCAGCAGGTTTGGGCGGGATAGCACAGATACGCAGTATTTT
CDR3 protein: CASRFGRDSTDTQYF

V gene: TRBV5-1
clone size: few
J gene: TRBJ2-1
D gene: -
CDR3 DNA: TGCGCCAGCAGCTTTGAGGGTAGGAATGAGCAGTTCTTC
CDR3 protein: CASSFEGRNEQFF

V gene: TRBV16
clone size: few
J gene: TRBJ2-3
D gene: -
CDR3 DNA: TGTGCCAGCTTATCGACAGCAGCAGATACGCAGTATTTT
CDR3 protein: CASLSTAADTQYF

V gene: TRBV4-2
clone size: -
J gene: TRBJ2-2
D gene: -
CDR3 DNA: TGTGCCAGCAGCCAAGATCCGAGCGGAGGGCCAGCCGGGGAGCTGTTTTTT
CDR3 protein: CASSQDPSGGPAGELFF

V gene: TRBV5-6
clone size: once
J gene: TRBJ1-6
D gene: TRBD1
CDR3 DNA: TGTGCCAGCAGCGTGAACAGGGGGCCTTATAATTCACCCCTCCACTTT
CDR3 protein: CASSVNRGPYNSPLHF

V gene: TRBV9
clone size: once
J gene: TRBJ2-3
D gene: -
CDR3 DNA: TGTGCCAGCAGCGTAGGTACAGGGAGAAATACGCAGTATTTT
CDR3 protein: CASSVGTGRNTQYF

V gene: TRBV18
clone size: -
J gene: TRBJ2-5
D gene: -
CDR3 DNA: TGTGCCAGCTCACCACCTCTTGCGGTAGTTCAACAGACCCAGTACTTC
CDR3 protein: CASSPPLAVVQQTQYF

V gene: TRBV6-6
clone size: few
J gene: TRBJ1-1
D gene: -
CDR3 DNA: TGTGCCAGCAGTTATTCCTCGAACACTGAAGCTTTCTTT
CDR3 protein: CASSYSSNTEAFF

V gene: TRBV12-3/TRBV12-4
clone size: -
J gene: TRBJ2-2
D gene: -
CDR3 DNA: TGTGCCAGCAGTTTATATGACACCGGGGAGCTGTTTTTT
CDR3 protein: CASSLYDTGELFF